A selection of T cell receptor beta chains follows, all from one sample in a study of cytomegalovirus exposure and HLA in healthy donors. Here immunoSEQ multiplex PCR was the method, and the copy in TCRdb shows in-frame clones only, minus some. The top ten clones hold around 2.6% of a sample with roughly 180,000 clones, around 74% of them seen once. Specimen: PBMCs. Receptor source: a female donor in good health and CMV-seronegative. CDR3s include the opening cysteine and the closing phenylalanine or tryptophan. A D gene is named only where the DNA matches it firmly. Where a row states a size, it is once, few, many or the class of an expanded clone; other rows omit it.

TRBJ2-7 TRBV5-8 - - TGTGCCAGCAGCTTGGGGCGGGGACCCTACGAGCAGTACTTC CASSLGRGPYEQYF
TRBJ1-2 TRBV19 few - TGTGCCAGTAGTATCGTCGGCTATGGCTACACCTTC CASSIVGYGYTF
TRBJ2-3 TRBV7-2 - - TGTGCCAGCAGCGCGATAACAGGAACAGATACGCAGTATTTT CASSAITGTDTQYF
TRBJ2-7 TRBV27 - - TGTGCCAGCAGTTCGAATGACGGAGCCTACGAGCAGTACTTC CASSSNDGAYEQYF
TRBJ2-1 TRBV7-8 - TRBD2 TGTGCCAGCAGCTCGACTAGCGGGAAAGGAAATGAGCAGTTCTTC CASSSTSGKGNEQFF
TRBJ1-3 TRBV6-1 - - TGTGCCAGCAGTGGTTCGCGAGTCTCTGGAAACACCATATATTTT CASSGSRVSGNTIYF
TRBJ2-1 TRBV11-3 - TRBD2 TGTGCCAGCAGCGTAGGACTAGCGGCTAACTTAGGTGAGCAGTTCTTC CASSVGLAANLGEQFF
TRBJ1-1 TRBV28 - - TGTGCCAGCAGTCTCCTACTCACTGAAGCTTTCTTT CASSLLLTEAFF
TRBJ2-7 TRBV5-1 - - TGCGCCAGCAGTCCAAGCGGAACTTCCTACGAGCAGTACTTC CASSPSGTSYEQYF
TRBJ1-4 TRBV7-8 - - TGTGCCAGCAGCTTAGCGGGGGGTACTAATGAAAAACTGTTTTTT CASSLAGGTNEKLFF
TRBJ2-5 TRBV18 few - TGTGCCAGCTCACCCTCAGTTAGACAGGCGGAGACCCAGTACTTC CASSPSVRQAETQYF
TRBJ1-4 TRBV4-2 - - TGTGCCAGCAGCCAAGAACGGGGGGGCAAAGAAAAACTGTTTTTT CASSQERGGKEKLFF
TRBJ2-3 TRBV2 - TRBD2 TGTGCCAGCAGTGCCGGGACTAGCGGGGGGGCTCTGCAGTATTTT CASSAGTSGGALQYF
TRBJ2-5 TRBV4-2 once - TGTGCCAGCAGCACCCGGACCGGGACTCAAGAGACCCAGTACTTC CASSTRTGTQETQYF
TRBJ2-1 TRBV29-1 - TRBD2 TGCAGCGTTGCTCGGGGGGGAGGGCAATTTGAGCAGTTCTTC CSVARGGGQFEQFF
TRBJ1-1 TRBV7-2 few - TGTGCCAGCACCCGAGCGGGGGGCAGTACATATCAGAACACTGAAGCTTTCTTT CASTRAGGSTYQNTEAFF
TRBJ1-3 TRBV7-2 - TRBD1 TGTGCCAGCAGCTTAGGGGGTGCGGGACAGGGGCTCGGAAACACCATATATTTT CASSLGGAGQGLGNTIYF
TRBJ1-2 TRBV4-1 - - TGCGCCAGCAGCCAAGATGCTACGAGGGTTCGTGGCTACACCTTC CASSQDATRVRGYTF
TRBJ1-1 TRBV7-9 - - TGTGCCAGCAGCTTAGAGGGTTGGGGGTTAGACAGGCTAAACACTGAAGCTTTCTTT CASSLEGWGLDRLNTEAFF
TRBJ1-1 TRBV10-3 - - TGTGCCATCAGGGCCGGGGAGACCAAGGAAGCTTTCTTT CAIRAGETKEAFF
TRBJ1-1 TRBV19 - - TGTGCCAGTAGTATCCAGAGAAGGGGCACTGAAGCTTTCTTT CASSIQRRGTEAFF
TRBJ2-7 TRBV5-1 - TRBD1 TGCGCCAGCAGCCCGTCCGGGACAGTCTACGAGCAGTACTTC CASSPSGTVYEQYF
TRBJ1-2 TRBV21-1 few - TGTGCCAGCAGCAAAGCCGGCGGGTTCTATGGCTACACCTTC CASSKAGGFYGYTF
TRBJ1-2 TRBV30 - - TGTGCCTGGGGCGGGTCTGGGCTGGGTAACTATGGCTACACCTTC CAWGGSGLGNYGYTF
TRBJ1-1 TRBV4-1 - TRBD1 TGCGCCAGCAGCCATGCCCGACAGGGGCTGACGAACACTGAAGCTTTCTTT CASSHARQGLTNTEAFF
TRBJ2-6 TRBV7-3 - - TGTGCCAGCAGCCCCGGCGGGGTGTATGGGGCCAACGTCCTGACTTTC CASSPGGVYGANVLTF